The text below deals with one TCR beta chain. The entry originates in a study of blood T cell repertoires in COVID-19. The trim removed 3 bases at V and 5 bases at J, leaving 11 bases unmatched. The CDR3 is made up of 17 amino acids. From germline, CDR1 is KGHSH and CDR2 LQKENI. The protocol was immunoSEQ multiplex PCR, while the TCRdb copy is restricted to in-frame clones and leaves out a portion. This sample has 370,000 or so clones; about four fifths occur once, and the top ten carry 1.1%. The rearrangement joins TRBV18 to TRBJ2-1; 9 bases map to TRBD2. This receptor was identified in a human donor with acute or convalescent COVID-19. The donor label of this sample is uncertain. The material sequenced was peripheral blood. The CDR3: CASSPLGSGGTDNEQFF. CDR3 in DNA: TGTGCCAGCTCACCCCTAGGGAGCGGGGGGACGGACAATGAGCAGTTCTTC.